A selection of T cell receptor beta chains follows, all from one sample in a study of siplizumab effects on memory and regulatory T cells. Assay used: immunoSEQ multiplex PCR; TCRdb lists only in-frame clones, some missing. The sample has 100,000 or so clones, around 90% seen once. Sample: CD4+ T cells sorted from blood. Receptors originate from a human donor in good health. Some clones in this sample may be carry-over from other donors' samples. Both conserved end residues are part of each CDR3. D genes are given only for firm matches. The size entry is marked missing in some rows and otherwise reads once, few, many or a size class.

cdr3_length,d_call,v_call,j_call,clone_size,cdr3_nt,cdr3_aa
15,.,TRBV30,TRBJ1-1,few,TGTGCCTGGAGTGTAATGGGTCTGACGGACACTGAAGCTTTCTTT,CAWSVMGLTDTEAFF
14,.,TRBV7-9,TRBJ2-5,.,TGTGCCAGCAGCTTAGGGTCGGCGGGAACCCTCCAGTACTTC,CASSLGSAGTLQYF
14,.,TRBV11-3,TRBJ2-3,.,TGTGCCAGCAGCTTAGGAGGCGGCACAGATACGCAGTATTTT,CASSLGGGTDTQYF
16,.,TRBV7-8,TRBJ2-1,few,TGTGCCAGCAGCTTGGGGTTACGGGAGTCTGGCAATGAGCAGTTCTTC,CASSLGLRESGNEQFF
16,TRBD2,TRBV7-8,TRBJ2-1,.,TGTGCCAGCAGCTCAACAACTAGCGGCTCCTACAATGAGCAGTTCTTC,CASSSTTSGSYNEQFF
13,.,TRBV7-9,TRBJ2-7,.,TGTGCCAGCAGCTTAGGTCGGAGCTACGAGCAGTACTTC,CASSLGRSYEQYF
14,.,TRBV7-2,TRBJ2-5,.,TGTGCCAGCAGCCCGGGTAGACAGACGGTGACCCAGTACTTC,CASSPGRQTVTQYF
16,TRBD1,TRBV28,TRBJ1-5,.,TGTGCCAGCAGTACAAGAGGGGGCGCCCGCAATCAGCCCCAGCATTTT,CASSTRGGARNQPQHF
18,.,TRBV7-3,TRBJ2-3,.,TGTGCCAGCAGCTTAACTGGGTCGGGAACGACTCTCACAGATACGCAGTATTTT,CASSLTGSGTTLTDTQYF
13,.,TRBV7-2,TRBJ1-2,.,TGTGCCAGCAGCTTAGAGGGTGGCTATGGCTACACCTTC,CASSLEGGYGYTF
17,TRBD2,TRBV5-8,TRBJ2-3,once,TGTGCCAGCAGCCTTGGACTAGCGGGTTTCAGCACAGATACGCAGTATTTT,CASSLGLAGFSTDTQYF
15,.,TRBV7-3,TRBJ2-2,.,TGTGCCAGCAGCCTCAGCGGACTAACCACCGGGGAGCTGTTTTTT,CASSLSGLTTGELFF
17,.,TRBV11-2,TRBJ1-4,.,TGTGCCAGCAGTTCTACAACGACAGGAGTTCCTAATGAAAAACTGTTTTTT,CASSSTTTGVPNEKLFF
14,.,TRBV28,TRBJ1-2,.,TGTGCCTGCCTGAAAGGCAGGGCGGGCTATGGCTACACCTTC,CACLKGRAGYGYTF
13,TRBD1,TRBV30,TRBJ2-5,few,TGTGCCTGGAGTTACAGGGGGCAGGATATCCAGTACTTC,CAWSYRGQDIQYF
12,.,TRBV29-1,TRBJ2-2,.,TGCAGCGTTAGGCACCCCTCCGGGGAGCTGTTTTTT,CSVRHPSGELFF
13,.,TRBV5-8,TRBJ1-1,once,TGTGCCAGCAGCTTGGGGGGCCGCCTCGTCGCTTTCTTT,CASSLGGRLVAFF
15,.,TRBV6-5,TRBJ2-3,.,TGTGCCAGCAGATCGTCGGGAGTACCCACAGATACGCAGTATTTT,CASRSSGVPTDTQYF
15,.,TRBV9,TRBJ2-7,once,TGTGCCAGCAGCGTAGGTTCGACTAGTTCTTCCGAGCAGTACTTC,CASSVGSTSSSEQYF
20,.,TRBV1,TRBJ2-1,.,TGCACCAGCAGCCTCCCCGGGACTAGCGGGAGGGCCGCCACCTACAATGAGCAGTTCTTC,CTSSLPGTSGRAATYNEQFF
16,.,TRBV28,TRBJ1-5,.,TGTGCCAGCAGGCCCCCCCAGGGTGGGATTAATCAGCCCCAGCATTTT,CASRPPQGGINQPQHF
14,.,TRBV2,TRBJ2-2,.,TGTGCCAGCAGAACCGCTCCGAACACCGGGGAGCTGTTTTTT,CASRTAPNTGELFF
15,.,TRBV4-1,TRBJ2-3,.,TGCGCCAGCAGCCAACTAGAGTCAGCCACAGATACGCAGTATTTT,CASSQLESATDTQYF
14,.,TRBV28,TRBJ2-3,.,TGTGCCAGCAGTTTCCAGGGTTCCACAGATACGCAGTATTTT,CASSFQGSTDTQYF
16,TRBD2,TRBV25-1,TRBJ2-6,.,TGTGCCAGCAGGAAAGCGGGGGTCTCTGGGGCCAACGTCCTGACTTTC,CASRKAGVSGANVLTF